Each of the 29 T cell receptor beta chains below was sequenced from the same sample in a study of blood T cells in healthy people across ages. Primed by a sample-barcoded 5' primer and a J-beta primer mix, a second PCR proceeded for 7 to 11 cycles. TCRdb re-called the 5' RACE reads through MiXCR, storing one row per CDR3 protein. Of 650,000 to 900,000 distinct CDR3 sequences in the sample, approximately 65% are singletons; the top ten hold 25% to 35%. The sequencing input was blood. The receptors originated from a man younger than 40 in good health.

The chain couples TRBV2 to TRBJ1-2; a weak D match, TRBD1 (5 bases). The CDR3 spans 14 residues. Germline CDR1 is SNHLY and CDR2 is FYNNEI. The ends were cut back, 7 bases at V and 4 bases at J, with 16 bases in the middle. The CDR3 nucleotides are TGTGCCAGCACCTCGTACGACAGCGCCTATGGCTACACCTTC. Protein: CASTSYDSAYGYTF. The variable domain in full, with the rest retrieved from reference TRBV2 and TRBJ1-2, is EPEVTQTPSHQVTQMGQEVILRCVPISNHLYFYWYRQILGQKVEFLVSFYNNEISEKSEIFDDQFSVERPDGSNFTLKIRSTKLEDSAMYFCASTSYDSAYGYTFGSGTRLTVV.

The chain is built from TRBV29-1 and TRBJ2-3; unclear D gene. The V gene lost 6 bases and the J gene lost 5 bases, with 9 bases spanning the gap. Germline V gene sequence: CDR1 SQVTM, CDR2 ANQGSEA. The CDR3 loop spans 11 amino acids. The CDR3 protein is CSVLWRDTQYF. CDR3 in DNA: TGCAGCGTCCTCTGGAGAGATACGCAGTATTTT.

This clonotype was observed a few times. J is TRBJ2-7 and V is TRBV10-3; the D call may be TRBD1 or TRBD2 (5 bases each). Trimming removed 8 bases at V and 2 bases at J, with 10 bases between. The CDR3 runs 12 residues. CDR1 is ENHRY, CDR2 SYGVKD, per germline. CDR3 in DNA: TGTGCCATCGGGGACGGAACCTACGAGCAGTACTTC. This gives the protein CAIGDGTYEQYF.

V gene TRBV2 combines with J gene TRBJ2-3, with TRBD1 matching over 9 bases. The CDR3 length is 15 residues. V lost 5 bases, J lost 4 bases, and 7 bases stayed unmatched. Germline V gene data show CDR1 as SNHLY and CDR2 as FYNNEI. The CDR3 reads CASSTTDRGADTQYF. The DNA for the CDR3 is TGTGCCAGCAGTACCACGGACAGGGGAGCAGATACGCAGTATTTT.

CDR3 DNA sequence: TGTGCCAGCAGCCCCCGTATGGGGTCTCAGGAGACCCAGTACTTC. It is translated as CASSPRMGSQETQYF. The chain uses TRBV11-2 and TRBJ2-7; D gene unclear. The end of the DNA fits TRBJ2-5 better, so the J call may be wrong. CDR1 is SGHAT and CDR2 is FQNNGV in the germline V gene. This CDR3 has 15 residues.

The V call is TRBV20-1, the J call TRBJ2-5; 7 nucleotides agree with TRBD1. V shed 6 bases, J shed 1 base, and the junction held 5 bases outside the gene matches. Per the germline V gene, CDR1 is DFQATT and CDR2 is SNEGSKA (reference sequence). The length of the CDR3 is 13 residues. The CDR3 is CSAPGTVQETQYF. The CDR3 nucleotides are TGCAGTGCCCCCGGGACAGTCCAAGAGACCCAGTACTTC.

This clonotype was counted between two and nine times. V usage is TRBV10-3 and J usage is TRBJ2-1; 7 bases match TRBD2. Germline V CDR1 and CDR2: ENHRY, SYGVKD. CDR3 length equals 15 residues. V gave up 4 bases and J gave up 0 bases; unmatched junction bases: 3. The CDR3 sequence is CAISGRTSSYNEQFF. The CDR3 bases are TGTGCCATCAGTGGTAGGACTAGCTCCTACAATGAGCAGTTCTTC.

This clonotype came up many times. The chain recombines TRBV28 with TRBJ1-5, with D possibly being TRBD1 (6 bases). V was clipped by 2 bases and J by 1 base, with 12 bases between them. The CDR3 is made up of 16 amino acids. Germline V lookup: CDR1 MDHEN, CDR2 SYDVKM. CDR3 sequence: CASSLTGRGSNQPQHF. The CDR3 DNA follows: TGTGCCAGCAGTTTAACAGGGCGAGGGAGCAATCAGCCCCAGCATTTT.

V gene TRBV20-1 combines with J gene TRBJ2-3; the match to TRBD2 covers 9 bases. V was clipped by 6 bases and J by 2 bases; unmatched bases: 9. The CDR3 totals 15 residues. Per the germline V gene, CDR1 is DFQATT and CDR2 is SNEGSKA (reference sequence). CDR3 coding DNA: TGCAGTGCCAATCCGGGACTAGCCACCACAGATACGCAGTATTTT. As protein: CSANPGLATTDTQYF.

J is TRBJ1-4 and V is TRBV12-3 or TRBV12-4, with 9 positions matching TRBD1. V was pared by 6 bases and J by 11 bases, with 10 bases of the junction left unmatched. This CDR3 is 14 amino acids long. Here the CDR3 reads CASRGQGGSEKLFF. The CDR3 coding sequence is TGTGCCAGCAGGGGACAGGGAGGGAGTGAGAAACTGTTTTTT.

This clonotype appeared a few times. CDR3 DNA: TGTGCCAGCAGGGCTCGTTGGCGGGGGGGTGAGACCCAGTACTTC. This translates into CASRARWRGGETQYF. J is TRBJ2-5 and V is TRBV7-2, with 9 bases identical to TRBD2. The CDR3 covers 15 residues. Germline V gene sequence: CDR1 SGHTA, CDR2 FQGNSA. The J segment lost 5 bases and the V segment lost 6 bases, leaving 10 bases of the junction unmatched.

This clonotype has a count of ten or more. This sequence joins TRBV4-3 and TRBJ2-5; possibly TRBD2 for D (6 bases). The length of the CDR3 is 13 residues. Trimming took off 0 bases at V and 5 bases at J, with 7 bases between the two ends. Germline V gene data show CDR1 as LGHNA and CDR2 as YSLEER. CDR3 loop: CASSQEGRETQYF. For the CDR3, the DNA is TGCGCCAGCAGCCAAGAAGGGAGGGAGACCCAGTACTTC.

The chain links TRBV6-1 to TRBJ2-1, with 10 positions matching TRBD2. Germline trimming cut 9 bases from V and 6 bases from J; bases unmatched to any gene: 8. This CDR3 contains 14 residues. Per germline, CDR1 MNHNS and CDR2 SASEGT. The CDR3 DNA follows: TGTGCCAGTTTTGAGAGCGGGGGGGCCAATGAGCAGTTCTTC. Translated, it gives CASFESGGANEQFF.

This chain links TRBV9 with TRBJ2-7; D assignment may be TRBD1 or TRBD2 (7 bases each). Trimming shortened V by 3 bases and J by 3 bases, and 16 bases separated the two germline ends. In germline, CDR1 is SGDLS, CDR2 YYNGEE. The CDR3 loop spans 15 amino acids. The CDR3 DNA is TGTGCCAGCAGCGAGGGGGGAGGGGGCAGCTACGAGCAGTACTTC. This gives the protein CASSEGGGGSYEQYF.

As regards this clonotype: A much larger clone differs from this one at a single base, so this may be a read error. The gene calls are TRBV5-1 and TRBJ1-1; the D gene is possibly TRBD1 (5 bases). Trimming removed 3 bases at V and 3 bases at J, with 12 bases between. The CDR3 is 14 amino acids. Germline CDR1 SGHRS, CDR2 YFSETQ. CDR3 nucleotides: TGCGCCAGCAGCTCTTCGACAGCTGACACTGAAGCTTTCTTT. Its translation is CASSSSTADTEAFF.

The chain uses TRBV29-1 and TRBJ2-7; possibly TRBD1 or TRBD2 for D (6 bases each). The length of the CDR3 is 13 residues. Between the trimmed V and J ends, which lost 1 base and 4 bases, there was a span of 11 bases. Germline CDR1 SQVTM, CDR2 ANQGSEA. The CDR3 loop reads CSVEARDTYEQYF. The CDR3 region has the DNA TGCAGCGTTGAAGCGCGGGACACATACGAGCAGTACTTC.

V gene TRBV2 combines with J gene TRBJ1-1; 7 bases agree with TRBD1. V lost 9 bases to trimming and J lost 1 base; unmatched junction nucleotides: 14. The germline V gene has CDR1 SNHLY and CDR2 FYNNEI. The CDR3 covers 16 residues. CDR3 DNA: TGTGCCAGACAGGGGAGGGAACAGCCTCGGAACACTGAAGCTTTCTTT. The encoded protein is CARQGREQPRNTEAFF.

This chain links TRBV7-9 with TRBJ1-6; possible D gene TRBD1, 5 bases. This CDR3 comprises 13 residues. The germline V and J ends were trimmed by 8 bases and 8 bases, with 13 bases remaining between them. Germline CDR1 and CDR2: SEHNR and FQNEAQ (reference sequence). CDR3: CASRWGMDSPLHF. In DNA form, the CDR3 reads TGTGCCAGCCGGTGGGGGATGGATTCACCCCTCCACTTT.

In its sample, this clonotype was seen a few times. V gene TRBV5-1 combines with J gene TRBJ2-4, with a possible D match to TRBD1 (5 bases). Germline CDR1 reads SGHRS; CDR2 reads YFSETQ. The CDR3 sequence is 15 residues long. Trimming stripped 0 bases from V and 2 bases from J, with 9 bases between. The DNA of the CDR3 is TGCGCCAGCAGCTTGGATGCAGGGACCAAAAACATTCAGTACTTC. This sequence encodes CASSLDAGTKNIQYF.

A few counts support this clonotype. CDR3: CASSLDQGAEETQYF. As DNA, the CDR3 is TGTGCCAGCAGCTTGGATCAGGGGGCCGAAGAGACCCAGTACTTC. This chain joins TRBV5-5 and TRBJ2-5, with TRBD1 identical over 8 bases. Germline V gene sequence: CDR1 SGHKS, CDR2 YYEKEE (reference sequence). The CDR3 sequence is 15 residues long. Losses at the gene ends were 0 bases for V and 3 bases for J; bases not matched to a gene: 4.

The chain has TRBV20-1 and TRBJ1-6, with no clear D. The germline V and J ends were trimmed by 6 bases and 11 bases, with 20 bases remaining between them. Per the germline V gene, CDR1 is DFQATT and CDR2 is SNEGSKA (reference sequence). The CDR3 has 14 amino acids. The CDR3 region is CSASRGNGDPPLHF. CDR3 in DNA: TGCAGTGCCAGTAGAGGGAACGGTGATCCACCCCTCCACTTT.

This clonotype was counted a few times. The rearrangement joins TRBV20-1 to TRBJ2-7; TRBD1 agrees at 7 bases. The end of the DNA aligns better with TRBJ2-4, so the J call may be wrong. Germline V gives CDR1 DFQATT, CDR2 SNEGSKA (reference sequence). The CDR3 sequence is 14 residues long. The CDR3 DNA is TGCAGTGCTAGAGATCCGACAGGGTGGGACATTCAGTACTTC. Encoded protein: CSARDPTGWDIQYF.

This clonotype was picked up one time. At one boundary the junction diverges from the germline segment, which might be a read error. The chain is built from TRBV20-1 and TRBJ1-4; no reliable D call. Germline assignment: CDR1 DFQATT and CDR2 SNEGSKA (reference sequence). The CDR3 covers 14 residues. CDR3 region: CSASPTVGNEELFF. Written as DNA, the CDR3 is TGCAGTGCTAGCCCGACGGTGGGTAATGAAGAACTGTTTTTT.

The rearrangement links TRBV4-3 to TRBJ2-7; D perhaps matches TRBD2 (5 bases). The tail of the sequence fits TRBJ2-5 better, so the J call may be wrong. The CDR3 runs to 14 residues. CDR1 and CDR2 (germline): LGHNA, YSLEER. DNA of the CDR3: TGCGCCAGCAGCCAAGATGAGAGGGTTGAGACCCAGTACTTC. It encodes CASSQDERVETQYF.

The rearrangement uses TRBV15 and TRBJ2-5, with D perhaps TRBD1 (7 bases). The CDR3 loop spans 15 amino acids. The V and J ends lost 3 bases and 2 bases respectively, with 13 bases between them. Germline lookup yields CDR1 LNHNV and CDR2 YYDKDF (reference sequence). CDR3 sequence (DNA): TGTGCCACCAGCAGCGTCCAGGGGGGACAAGAGACCCAGTACTTC. It specifies CATSSVQGGQETQYF.

The chain has TRBV28 and TRBJ2-3, with TRBD1 as a possible D gene (5 bases). The CDR3 sequence is 16 residues long. From germline, CDR1 is MDHEN and CDR2 SYDVKM. Trimming shortened V by 6 bases and J by 0 bases, and 16 bases separated the two germline ends. The CDR3 region is CASSTVTGYSTDTQYF. DNA for the CDR3: TGTGCCAGCAGCACCGTAACAGGCTATAGCACAGATACGCAGTATTTT.

The rearrangement joins TRBV6-1 to TRBJ2-7; the match to TRBD1 covers 9 bases. The germline V gene has CDR1 MNHNS and CDR2 SASEGT. V dropped 3 bases and J dropped 3; count of bases not matched to a gene: 6. The CDR3 sequence is 15 residues long. CDR3 amino acids: CASSDGTGLRYEQYF. In DNA, the CDR3 is TGTGCCAGCAGTGACGGGACAGGGCTTCGCTACGAGCAGTACTTC.

This clonotype was seen a few times. This sequence joins TRBV12-3 or TRBV12-4 and TRBJ1-4; 7 bases line up with TRBD1. V lost 5 bases to trimming and J lost 5 bases; unmatched junction nucleotides: 8. This CDR3 spans 15 amino acids. The DNA of the CDR3 is TGTGCCAGCAGTCCTAGAGCAGGGGGAAATGAAAAACTGTTTTTT. Its protein is CASSPRAGGNEKLFF.

The chain joins TRBV7-2 to TRBJ2-3, with 11 bases that match TRBD2. The CDR3 contains 16 residues. V shed 4 bases and J 2 bases; nucleotides not matched to a gene: 5. The germline CDR1 and CDR2 sequences are SGHTA and FQGNSA. DNA of the CDR3: TGTGCCAGCAGCTCCGGGACTAGCGGACCCACAGATACGCAGTATTTT. Protein: CASSSGTSGPTDTQYF.